These 14 T cell receptor beta chains came from one sample sequenced in a study of cytomegalovirus exposure and HLA in healthy donors. Assay: immunoSEQ multiplex PCR; the TCRdb copy retains only in-frame clones and omits some. The profile shows more than 200,000 clones, approximately 84% of them singletons. The source material was PBMCs. The receptors here all came from a man between 18 and 29 years old in good health and CMV-seropositive.

The chain carries TRBV7-8 and TRBJ1-3; D is perhaps TRBD1 (6 bases). Trimming took off 2 bases at V and 2 bases at J, with 16 bases between the two ends. In germline, CDR1 is SGHVS, CDR2 FQNEAQ. The CDR3 covers 17 residues. CDR3 DNA sequence: TGTGCCAGCAGCTTACCCTACGGGGGGCAGACTGGAAACACCATATATTTT. Protein: CASSLPYGGQTGNTIYF.

The genes are TRBV6-6 and TRBJ2-7; D is ambiguous. CDR3 length: 13 residues. Trimming removed 6 bases from V and 0 bases from J, with 9 bases in between. Germline V gene data show CDR1 as MNHNY and CDR2 as SVGAGI (reference sequence). This CDR3 is CASRSPSSYEQYF. The CDR3 DNA follows: TGTGCCAGCAGATCCCCTAGCTCCTACGAGCAGTACTTC.

As for this clone: Other DNA sequences of this sample code for an identical CDR3. The rearrangement uses TRBV27 and TRBJ1-2; 11 nucleotides match TRBD1. Germline loops: CDR1 MNHEY, CDR2 SMNVEV (reference sequence). The V and J ends lost 5 bases and 5 bases, in that order; junction bases with no gene match: 4. The CDR3 sequence is 14 residues long. The CDR3 sequence: CASSDGQGAYGYTF. In DNA, the CDR3 is TGTGCCAGCAGTGACGGACAGGGGGCGTATGGCTACACCTTC.

This chain connects TRBV2 to TRBJ2-7; 14 nucleotides line up with TRBD2. The CDR3 consists of 18 residues. Trimming removed 2 bases from V and 2 bases from J; junction bases left unmatched: 8. CDR1 and CDR2 from the germline V gene are SNHLY and FYNNEI. CDR3 amino acids: CASSERLAGGLRAYEQYF. The CDR3 coding sequence is TGTGCCAGCAGTGAACGACTAGCGGGAGGGCTTAGGGCCTACGAGCAGTACTTC.

This clone was counted once. The V gene is TRBV9, the J gene TRBJ2-7; D gene ambiguous. The CDR3 runs 14 residues. The V end lost 2 bases, the J end lost 2 bases, and 11 bases lay between the germline ends. The germline V gene has CDR1 SGDLS and CDR2 YYNGEE. The CDR3 DNA follows: TGTGCCAGCAGCGTGTCACAGAACCCCTACGAGCAGTACTTC. It codes for CASSVSQNPYEQYF.

The rearrangement uses TRBV30 and TRBJ2-1; 15 nucleotides align to TRBD2. Germline V gene data show CDR1 as GTSNPN and CDR2 as SVGIG (reference sequence). This CDR3 region has 18 residues. The V gene end was trimmed by 7 bases and the J gene end by 7 bases; junction bases not matched to a gene: 17. In DNA form, the CDR3 reads TGTGCCTTGCTAGGGACTAGCGGGAGGAGTTGGGCGGGGAATGAGCAGTTCTTC. It yields the protein CALLGTSGRSWAGNEQFF. Full variable domain (outside the CDR3, taken from reference TRBV30 and TRBJ2-1): SQTIHQWPATLVQPVGSPLSLECTVEGTSNPNLYWYRQAAGRGLQLLFYSVGIGQISSEVPQNLSASRPQDRQFILSSKKLLLSDSGFYLCALLGTSGRSWAGNEQFFGPGTRLTVL.

CDR3 protein: CASSLGTTGLGEQFF. As DNA, the CDR3 is TGTGCCAGCTCCCTAGGGACTACCGGACTGGGTGAGCAGTTCTTC. The J gene is TRBJ2-1, the V gene TRBV18; 7 positions match TRBD2. Germline CDR1 is KGHSH and CDR2 is LQKENI. The CDR3 runs 15 residues. Trimming took 6 bases from V and 9 from J; bases not matched to a gene: 14. Variable domain in full (rest from reference TRBV18 and TRBJ2-1): NAGVMQNPRHLVRRRGQEARLRCSPMKGHSHVYWYRQLPEEGLKFMVYLQKENIIDESGMPKERFSAEFPKEGPSILRIQQVVRGDSAAYFCASSLGTTGLGEQFFGPGTRLTVL.

The rearrangement links TRBV15 to TRBJ1-4; TRBD1 matches at 9 bases. Losses at the gene ends were 2 bases for V and 8 bases for J; bases not matched to a gene: 9. This CDR3 has 16 amino acids. Germline V gives CDR1 LNHNV, CDR2 YYDKDF (reference sequence). The CDR3 sequence is CATSRPRDRVKEKLFF. CDR3 nucleotide sequence: TGTGCCACCAGCAGACCTCGGGACAGGGTAAAGGAAAAACTGTTTTTT.

The chain combines TRBV10-1 with TRBJ2-2, with no clear D. The germline CDR1 and CDR2 sequences are WNHNN and SYGVQD (reference sequence). V lost 2 bases and J 10 bases, leaving 14 bases between the germline ends. The CDR3 consists of 14 residues. In nucleotides, the CDR3 is TGCGCCAGCAGTGAGACCACGTTTGCCCTGGAGCTGTTTTTT. Its protein is CASSETTFALELFF.

The rearrangement links TRBV2 to TRBJ1-2; D remains unclear. V was trimmed by 7 bases and J by 6 bases, leaving 6 bases between them. The V gene's germline CDR1 is SNHLY and CDR2 FYNNEI. The length of the CDR3 is 10 residues. The chain's CDR3 is CASNGNGYTF. The CDR3 DNA follows: TGTGCCAGCAACGGGAATGGCTACACCTTC.

The rearrangement links TRBV10-3 to TRBJ2-3, with TRBD2 matching over 12 bases. This CDR3 has 16 residues. Looked up from germline, CDR1 is ENHRY and CDR2 is SYGVKD. The junction had 7 bases not matched to a gene; V was cut back by 4 bases and J by 5 bases. The CDR3 loop is CAISALAGGYKDTQYF. In DNA, the CDR3 is TGTGCCATCAGTGCCCTAGCGGGAGGGTATAAAGATACGCAGTATTTT.

The V and J genes are TRBV7-2 and TRBJ1-1; D gene ambiguous. V was trimmed by 5 bases and J by 0 bases, leaving 7 bases between them. Germline CDR1 is SGHTA and CDR2 is FQGNSA. The CDR3 length is 13 residues. CDR3 amino acids: CASSPRMNTEAFF. The DNA of the CDR3 is TGTGCCAGCAGCCCCCGAATGAACACTGAAGCTTTCTTT.

The chain recombines TRBV29-1 with TRBJ1-1; the D gene is possibly TRBD1 (5 bases). V was clipped by 7 bases and J by 1 base, with 13 bases between them. The germline gives CDR1 SQVTM, CDR2 ANQGSEA. This CDR3 is built from 13 residues. The CDR3 region is CSGGRGRNTEAFF. CDR3 in DNA: TGCAGCGGGGGACGGGGAAGGAACACTGAAGCTTTCTTT.

This chain joins TRBV6-5 and TRBJ1-2; possibly TRBD1 for D (6 bases). Between the trimmed V and J ends, which lost 11 bases and 2 bases, there was a span of 18 bases. CDR1 and CDR2 from the germline V gene are MNHEY and SVGAGI. This CDR3 has 14 amino acids. As DNA, the CDR3 is TGTGCCGTTCAACGTGCGGGACAAAACTATGGCTACACCTTC. Its translation is CAVQRAGQNYGYTF.